The rows below give T cell receptor beta chains drawn from one sample of a study of brain T cells in children with intractable seizures. Repertoires were generated with immunoSEQ multiplex PCR, while TCRdb's copy carries only in-frame clones and drops some. The table lists about 76,000 clones, about 92% of them singletons. The input for sequencing was peripheral blood, taken at surgery. Every receptor here comes from a boy in the first two years of life with tuberous sclerosis and intractable seizures. Each CDR3 is given without its conserved first and last residue.

ASSLAGIYEQY TRBV7-9
ASTEDSSYNSPLH TRBV25-1
SARVVPEQF TRBV20-1
ASSLEGARGELF TRBV13
ASSQGQINEKLF TRBV4-1
ASSLSGENSPLH TRBV7-3
ASSTHRETGQPQH TRBV19
ASSPGGSTNEKLF TRBV5-1
ASSVTTALSPLH TRBV9
ASSLMTGGTDTQY TRBV5-1
ASSINSNTEAF TRBV19
ASSEEAAPTNYGYT TRBV6-1
ASSLPLDLETQY TRBV7-2
ASSPGRDGWLNTEAF TRBV9
ASSVGQGEDYYGYT TRBV9
ASALDKGNQPQH TRBV21-1
ASSLDVANTEAF TRBV5-8